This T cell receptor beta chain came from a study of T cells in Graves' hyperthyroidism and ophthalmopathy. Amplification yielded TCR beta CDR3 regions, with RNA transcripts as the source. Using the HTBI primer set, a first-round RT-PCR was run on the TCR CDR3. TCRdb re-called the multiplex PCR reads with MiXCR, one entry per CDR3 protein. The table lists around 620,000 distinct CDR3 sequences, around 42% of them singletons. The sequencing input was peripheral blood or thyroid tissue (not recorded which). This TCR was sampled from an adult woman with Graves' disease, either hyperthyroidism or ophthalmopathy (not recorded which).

CDR3 loop: CASSVAGVDGYTF. The CDR3 region has the DNA TGTGCCAGCAGTGTCGCAGGGGTTGATGGCTACACCTTC. The rearrangement joins TRBV2 to TRBJ1-2; D might be TRBD1 (6 bases). The length of the CDR3 is 13 residues. Germline CDR1 reads SNHLY; CDR2 reads FYNNEI. The V and J ends lost 4 bases and 6 bases respectively, with 12 bases between them.